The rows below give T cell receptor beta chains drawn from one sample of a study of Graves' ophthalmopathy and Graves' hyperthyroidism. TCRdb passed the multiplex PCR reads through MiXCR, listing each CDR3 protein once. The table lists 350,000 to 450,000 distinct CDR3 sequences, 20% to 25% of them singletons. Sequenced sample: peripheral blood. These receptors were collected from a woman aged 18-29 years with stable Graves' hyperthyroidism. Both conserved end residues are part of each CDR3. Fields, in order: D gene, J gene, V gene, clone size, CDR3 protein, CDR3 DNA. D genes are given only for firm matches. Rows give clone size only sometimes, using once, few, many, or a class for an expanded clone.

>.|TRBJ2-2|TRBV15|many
CATSRGARRELFF
TGTGCCACCAGCAGAGGTGCTAGGAGGGAGCTGTTTTTT
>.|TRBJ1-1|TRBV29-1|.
CSAREGGSTEAFF
TGCAGCGCCCGGGAGGGAGGGAGCACTGAAGCTTTCTTT
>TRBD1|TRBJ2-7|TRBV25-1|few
CASSEVGQGAHEQYF
TGTGCCAGCAGTGAGGTAGGACAGGGGGCCCACGAGCAGTACTTC
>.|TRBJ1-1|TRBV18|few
CASSPRVAFGGSGTEAFF
TGTGCCAGCTCACCACGGGTTGCATTTGGGGGTTCGGGCACTGAAGCTTTCTTT
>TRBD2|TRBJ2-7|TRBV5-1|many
CASSLSKRGRIYEQYF
TGCGCCAGCAGCTTGAGTAAGCGCGGGAGGATCTACGAGCAGTACTTC
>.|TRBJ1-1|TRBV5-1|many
CASSLVGGRGTEAFF
TGCGCCAGCAGCTTGGTCGGGGGGCGAGGCACTGAAGCTTTCTTT
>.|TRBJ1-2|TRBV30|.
CACPGSEYGYTF
TGTGCCTGCCCAGGGAGTGAGTATGGCTACACCTTC
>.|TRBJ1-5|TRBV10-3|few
CAISEDRSFQPQHF
TGTGCCATCAGTGAGGACAGGTCGTTCCAGCCCCAGCATTTT
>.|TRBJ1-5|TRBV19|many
CASSIGGADQPQHF
TGTGCCAGTAGTATAGGAGGGGCGGATCAGCCCCAGCATTTT
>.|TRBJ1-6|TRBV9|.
CASSVDGSYNSPLHF
TGTGCCAGCAGCGTAGATGGCTCCTATAATTCACCCCTCCACTTT
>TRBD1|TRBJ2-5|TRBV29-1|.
CSVEDPRGYQETQYF
TGCAGCGTTGAAGATCCCAGGGGGTACCAAGAGACCCAGTACTTC
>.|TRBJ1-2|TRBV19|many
CASIGKLVYGYTF
TGTGCCAGTATAGGAAAGCTAGTCTATGGCTACACCTTC
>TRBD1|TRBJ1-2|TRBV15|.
CATSTPDRGRSGYTF
TGTGCCACCAGCACCCCGGACAGGGGGCGATCTGGCTACACCTTC
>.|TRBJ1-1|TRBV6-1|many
CASSSLGANTEAFF
TGTGCCAGCAGCTCCCTAGGGGCGAACACTGAAGCTTTCTTT
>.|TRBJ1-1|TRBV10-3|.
CAIIATLNTEAFF
TGTGCCATCATAGCCACGCTGAACACTGAAGCTTTCTTT
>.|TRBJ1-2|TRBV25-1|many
CASSESGTAVGYTF
TGTGCCAGCAGTGAATCCGGGACCGCCGTGGGCTACACCTTC
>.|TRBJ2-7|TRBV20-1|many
CSAKGLGNEQYF
TGCAGTGCTAAAGGGCTTGGAAACGAGCAGTACTTC
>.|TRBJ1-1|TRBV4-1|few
CASSQVRAGNTEAFF
TGCGCCAGCAGCCAAGTGCGGGCCGGGAACACTGAAGCTTTCTTT
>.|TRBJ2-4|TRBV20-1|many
CSASPFVKNIQYF
TGCAGTGCTAGCCCCTTTGTTAAAAACATTCAGTACTTC
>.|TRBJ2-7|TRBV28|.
CASNRYRSSYEQYF
TGTGCCAGCAATCGATACAGGAGCTCCTACGAGCAGTACTTC
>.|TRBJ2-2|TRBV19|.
CASSIQPYPTTGELFF
TGTGCCAGTAGTATCCAACCCTACCCGACCACCGGGGAGCTGTTTTTT
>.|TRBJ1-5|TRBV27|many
CASSRGAGQPQHF
TGTGCCAGCAGCCGGGGGGCCGGTCAGCCCCAGCATTTT
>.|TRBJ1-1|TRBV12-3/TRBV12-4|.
CASSLEHGGAEAFF
TGTGCCAGCAGTTTAGAACACGGAGGGGCTGAAGCTTTCTTT
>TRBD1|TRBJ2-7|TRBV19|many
CASSSDRDRYEQYF
TGTGCCAGTAGCAGCGACAGGGATCGGTACGAGCAGTACTTC
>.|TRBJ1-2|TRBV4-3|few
CASSQSVQGYYGYTF
TGCGCCAGCAGCCAATCGGTGCAGGGCTACTATGGCTACACCTTC
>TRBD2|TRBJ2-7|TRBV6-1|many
CASSLLAGGPHEQYF
TGTGCCAGCAGCCTACTAGCGGGAGGGCCCCACGAGCAGTACTTC
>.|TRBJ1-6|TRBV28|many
CASSFGSTANSPLHF
TGTGCCAGCAGTTTTGGCTCGACAGCCAATTCACCCCTCCACTTT
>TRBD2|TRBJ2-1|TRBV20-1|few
CSALHGGSAYNEQFF
TGCAGTGCTCTGCATGGCGGGAGTGCCTACAATGAGCAGTTCTTC
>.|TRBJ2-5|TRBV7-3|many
CASSSDGLYQETQYF
TGTGCCAGCAGCTCTGACGGGCTGTACCAAGAGACCCAGTACTTC
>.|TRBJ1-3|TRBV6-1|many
CASSENSGSSGNTIYF
TGTGCCAGCAGTGAAAATTCCGGCAGCTCTGGAAACACCATATATTTT
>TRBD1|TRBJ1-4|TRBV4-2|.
CASSQPDRGGDEKLFF
TGTGCCAGCAGCCAACCGGACAGGGGGGGTGATGAAAAACTGTTTTTT
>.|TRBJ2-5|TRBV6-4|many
CASSEGEQETQYF
TGTGCCAGCAGTGAAGGGGAACAAGAGACCCAGTACTTC
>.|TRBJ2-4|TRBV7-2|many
CASRLGFDEKFF
TGTGCCAGCAGACTGGGGTTCGATGAGAAGTTCTTC
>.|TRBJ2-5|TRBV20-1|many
CSATSGGKQETQYF
TGCAGTGCGACCTCCGGAGGAAAACAAGAGACCCAGTACTTC
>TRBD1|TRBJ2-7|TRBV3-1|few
CASSQIGTGGFNEQYF
TGTGCCAGCAGCCAGATAGGCACAGGGGGATTCAACGAGCAGTACTTC
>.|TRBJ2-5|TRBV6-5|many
CARSSGLGETQYF
TGTGCCAGGAGTTCAGGGTTGGGGGAGACCCAGTACTTC
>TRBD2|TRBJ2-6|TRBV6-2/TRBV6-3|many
CASRLAASLSGANVLTF
TGTGCCAGCAGACTAGCGGCCAGCCTTTCTGGGGCCAACGTCCTGACTTTC
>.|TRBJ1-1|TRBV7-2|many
CASSFSPRVTEAFF
TGTGCCAGCAGCTTTAGTCCCAGGGTAACTGAAGCTTTCTTT
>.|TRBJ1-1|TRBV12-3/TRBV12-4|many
CASSFKHMDTEAFF
TGTGCCAGCAGTTTTAAGCACATGGACACTGAAGCTTTCTTT
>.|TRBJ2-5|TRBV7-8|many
CASSLGPLSPGESQYF
TGTGCCAGCAGCTTAGGCCCTTTAAGCCCCGGGGAGAGCCAGTACTTC